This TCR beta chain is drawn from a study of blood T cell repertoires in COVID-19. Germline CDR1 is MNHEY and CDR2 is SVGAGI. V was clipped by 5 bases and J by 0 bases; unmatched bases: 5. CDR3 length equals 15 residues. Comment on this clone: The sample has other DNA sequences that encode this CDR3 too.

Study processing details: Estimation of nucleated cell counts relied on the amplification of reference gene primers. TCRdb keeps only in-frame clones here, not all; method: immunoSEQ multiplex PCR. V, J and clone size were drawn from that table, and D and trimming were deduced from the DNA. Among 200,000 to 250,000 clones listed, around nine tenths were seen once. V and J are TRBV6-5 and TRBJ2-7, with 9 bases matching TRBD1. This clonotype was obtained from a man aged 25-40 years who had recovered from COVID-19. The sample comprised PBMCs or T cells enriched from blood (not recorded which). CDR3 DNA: TGTGCCAGCAGTCGGGACAGGGTGAGCTCCTACGAGCAGTACTTC. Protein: CASSRDRVSSYEQYF.